The clone carrying this TCR beta chain appeared many times. Its antigen is undetermined. The data were obtained in a study of CD8 T cells in ankylosing spondylitis. Study findings and constraints: According to the report, clones linked to the disease were significantly enriched in matched synovial fluid samples taken from ankylosing spondylitis patients. Among TCR beta sequences, a motif of eight highly homologous variants appeared characteristic of ankylosing spondylitis blood.

In germline, CDR1 is DFQATT, CDR2 SNEGSKA (reference sequence). V was clipped by 3 bases and J by 1 base; unmatched bases: 0. There are 14 residues in the CDR3. Using quantitative 5'-RACE with molecular barcodes, the authors made TCR beta libraries. In TCRdb, the 5' RACE reads were re-called with MiXCR into one record per CDR3 protein. The sample lists 500,000 to 650,000 distinct CDR3 sequences, approximately 5.3% occurring once. The sequence was obtained from a male donor with ankylosing spondylitis. Sequenced input: blood, either unsorted or a sorted T cell fraction (not recorded which). The rearrangement uses TRBV20-1 and TRBJ2-7; 13 bases agree with TRBD2. The CDR3 spells CSARTSGRSYEQYF. The CDR3 DNA follows: TGCAGTGCTAGGACTAGCGGGAGGTCCTACGAGCAGTACTTC.